A single sample gave rise to the 26 T cell receptor beta chains below, sequenced in a study of cytomegalovirus exposure and HLA in healthy donors. PCR was performed using 60 Vbeta and 13 Jbeta primers. Profiled with immunoSEQ multiplex PCR; TCRdb holds only in-frame clones, not every one. The table lists 150,000 to 250,000 clones. The sample consisted of PBMCs. The receptors here all came from a boy between 10 and 17 years old in good health and CMV-seronegative.

This rearrangement joins TRBV5-6 to TRBJ2-1, with TRBD2 matching 7 bases. This CDR3 region has 15 residues. After removal of 4 bases from V and 4 bases from J, the junction contained 8 bases not matched to a gene. Germline lookup yields CDR1 SGHDT and CDR2 YYEEEE. The CDR3 region has the DNA TGTGCCAGCAGCCTGTCTGGCGGGGGATACAATGAGCAGTTCTTC. Its translation: CASSLSGGGYNEQFF.

The chain has TRBV7-9 and TRBJ1-4; a possible D gene is TRBD1 (5 bases). This CDR3 has 13 amino acids. The V end lost 0 bases, the J end lost 14 bases, and 13 bases lay between the germline ends. CDR1 is SEHNR and CDR2 is FQNEAQ in the germline V gene (reference sequence). The CDR3, as DNA: TGTGCCAGCAGCTTAGCCCGGGGGGTCCCTCTGTTTTTT. Translation: CASSLARGVPLFF.

This chain joins TRBV6-6 and TRBJ1-2; D remains ambiguous. With 0 bases removed from V and 0 bases from J, the gap between germline ends came to 8 bases. This CDR3 comprises 15 residues. CDR1 is MNHNY, CDR2 SVGAGI, per germline (reference sequence). The CDR3 DNA reads TGTGCCAGCAGTTACTCTGGCAGGTCTAACTATGGCTACACCTTC. It yields the protein CASSYSGRSNYGYTF.

This chain links TRBV5-4 with TRBJ1-2, with 7 bases identical to TRBD1. Losses at the gene ends were 0 bases for V and 1 base for J; bases not matched to a gene: 0. Germline V CDR1 and CDR2: SGHNT, YYREEE (reference sequence). The CDR3 contains 14 residues. CDR3 sequence (DNA): TGTGCCAGCAGCTTGGGACAGGGTAACTATGGCTACACCTTC. Translated, it gives CASSLGQGNYGYTF.

This chain uses TRBV28 with TRBJ1-6; TRBD1 matches 8 bases. Trimming at V came to 6 bases and at J to 8 bases, leaving 9 bases not matched to a gene. Germline V gives CDR1 MDHEN, CDR2 SYDVKM. The CDR3 runs to 15 residues. CDR3 nucleotides: TGTGCCAGCAGAACCTCGGACAGGGCCCATTCACCCCTCCACTTT. It yields the protein CASRTSDRAHSPLHF.

The chain recombines TRBV27 with TRBJ1-4, with unresolved D. The CDR3 is 14 residues long. V lost 5 bases and J lost 8, with 15 bases in between. Germline V gene lookup returns CDR1 MNHEY and CDR2 SMNVEV (reference sequence). CDR3 residues: CASSPTPAGEKLFF. CDR3 bases: TGTGCCAGCAGTCCAACACCGGCGGGGGAAAAACTGTTTTTT.

The chain couples TRBV9 to TRBJ2-1; 11 bases line up with TRBD2. The CDR3 has 16 amino acids. Germline loops: CDR1 SGDLS, CDR2 YYNGEE. V gave up 3 bases and J gave up 8 bases; unmatched junction bases: 10. The CDR3, as DNA: TGTGCCAGCAGCGCTCCCGGGACTAGCGGTATCGATGAGCAGTTCTTC. It specifies CASSAPGTSGIDEQFF. Full variable domain (outside the CDR3, taken from reference TRBV9 and TRBJ2-1): DSGVTQTPKHLITATGQRVTLRCSPRSGDLSVYWYQQSLDQGLQFLIQYYNGEERAKGNILERFSAQQFPDLHSELNLSSLELGDSALYFCASSAPGTSGIDEQFFGPGTRLTVL.

The gene calls are TRBV11-2 and TRBJ1-3, with a possible D match to TRBD1 (6 bases). The CDR3 has 14 amino acids. V lost 6 bases and J lost 2, with 11 bases in between. Germline V gene data show CDR1 as SGHAT and CDR2 as FQNNGV. CDR3 residues: CASSVQGPGNTIYF. CDR3 nucleotide sequence: TGTGCCAGCAGTGTACAGGGTCCTGGAAACACCATATATTTT.

This chain uses TRBV19 with TRBJ2-3; 9 positions match TRBD1. Trimming took 4 bases from V and 5 from J; bases not matched to a gene: 7. This CDR3 region has 15 residues. Germline V CDR1 and CDR2: LNHDA, SQIVND (reference sequence). CDR3 loop: CASSRGQGLGDTQYF. The CDR3 DNA follows: TGTGCCAGTAGTAGAGGACAGGGGTTAGGAGATACGCAGTATTTT.

V gene TRBV6-1 combines with J gene TRBJ1-1, with D uncertain. Per germline, CDR1 MNHNS and CDR2 SASEGT. V was trimmed by 4 bases and J by 11 bases, leaving 23 bases between them. The CDR3 has 15 residues. The CDR3 DNA reads TGTGCCAGCAGTGTTGGAGGGTACGTAAACTTGTGGGCTTTCTTT. It encodes CASSVGGYVNLWAFF.

This rearrangement joins TRBV5-1 to TRBJ1-6; no clear D gene. The CDR3 runs to 13 residues. V lost 9 bases and J 7 bases, leaving 14 bases between the germline ends. The germline CDR1 and CDR2 sequences are SGHRS and YFSETQ. The CDR3 DNA reads as TGCGCCACTTCGGGATTTCAGAATTCACCCCTCCACTTT. This gives the protein CATSGFQNSPLHF.

This chain joins TRBV18 and TRBJ1-1, with D possibly matching TRBD1 (6 bases). The CDR3 consists of 14 residues. V lost 4 bases and J lost 1, with 10 bases in between. Germline V gene sequence: CDR1 KGHSH, CDR2 LQKENI. As DNA, the CDR3 is TGTGCCAGCTCACGACAGGAGACGAACACTGAAGCTTTCTTT. Protein sequence: CASSRQETNTEAFF.

The chain carries TRBV7-2 and TRBJ1-5; a weak D match, TRBD1 (6 bases). CDR1 and CDR2 (germline): SGHTA, FQGNSA. The V gene lost 5 bases and the J gene lost 4 bases, with 12 bases spanning the gap. The CDR3 totals 14 residues. The CDR3 bases are TGTGCCAGCAGCCCGGGGGGGGCTAATCAGCCCCAGCATTTT. Its translation is CASSPGGANQPQHF.

The chain has TRBV5-1 and TRBJ2-1, with 8 bases identical to TRBD2. V lost 3 bases to trimming and J lost 6 bases; unmatched junction nucleotides: 8. The CDR3 length is 15 residues. Per germline, CDR1 SGHRS and CDR2 YFSETQ. The CDR3, as DNA: TGCGCCAGCAGCTCTGCCCAGCGGGGGTTCAATGAGCAGTTCTTC. Amino acid sequence: CASSSAQRGFNEQFF. Using reference TRBV5-1 and TRBJ2-1 for the parts outside the CDR3, the full variable domain is KAGVTQTPRYLIKTRGQQVTLSCSPISGHRSVSWYQQTPGQGLQFLFEYFSETQRNKGNFPGRFSGRQFSNSRSEMNVSTLELGDSALYLCASSSAQRGFNEQFFGPGTRLTVL.

This chain joins TRBV7-9 and TRBJ2-7; 7 bases are shared with TRBD1. Unmatched junction bases numbered 13, after V lost 2 bases and J lost 3 bases. The CDR3 totals 17 residues. Per the germline V gene, CDR1 is SEHNR and CDR2 is FQNEAQ (reference sequence). CDR3 loop: CASSLKPGTASFYEQYF. CDR3 nucleotide sequence: TGTGCCAGCAGCTTAAAACCCGGGACAGCCAGTTTCTACGAGCAGTACTTC.

V is TRBV4-1 and J is TRBJ2-3; D is ambiguous. The CDR3 runs 14 residues. Germline V lookup: CDR1 MGHRA, CDR2 YSYEKL. Trimming cost V 3 bases and J 0 bases, with 7 bases left between them. CDR3 DNA sequence: TGCGCCAGCAGCCAGTTCTATAGCACAGATACGCAGTATTTT. It encodes CASSQFYSTDTQYF.

The chain recombines TRBV2 with TRBJ1-2, with no clear D. V lost 6 bases, J lost 1 base, and 12 bases lay in between. Per germline, CDR1 SNHLY and CDR2 FYNNEI. This CDR3 region has 14 residues. CDR3 amino acids: CASSQIVYNYGYTF. For the CDR3, the DNA is TGTGCCAGCAGCCAGATTGTATATAACTATGGCTACACCTTC.

The chain is built from TRBV6-4 and TRBJ1-2; TRBD1 is a possible D gene (5 bases). Germline V lookup: CDR1 MRHNA, CDR2 SNTAGT. The ends were cut back, 6 bases at V and 8 bases at J, with 16 bases in the middle. The CDR3 runs to 13 residues. CDR3 DNA sequence: TGTGCCAGCAGAGTAGGGGTGACCGGAGGCTACACCTTC. It encodes CASRVGVTGGYTF.

The chain recombines TRBV5-5 with TRBJ1-5; 7 bases map to TRBD1. The J segment lost 3 bases and the V segment lost 5 bases, leaving 8 bases of the junction unmatched. The CDR3 consists of 15 residues. The germline V gene encodes CDR1 SGHKS and CDR2 YYEKEE (reference sequence). CDR3 DNA: TGTGCCAGCAGGCCCACAGGGACAGTCAATCAGCCCCAGCATTTT. Amino acids: CASRPTGTVNQPQHF.

The chain employs TRBV15 and TRBJ2-7; 11 bases are shared with TRBD1. CDR3 length: 13 residues. Germline-derived CDR1 and CDR2 are LNHNV and YYDKDF (reference sequence). Trimming at V came to 8 bases and at J to 2 bases, leaving 2 bases not matched to a gene. The DNA for the CDR3 is TGTGCCACCGGGGACAGGGGGACCTACGAGCAGTACTTC. Protein product: CATGDRGTYEQYF. Based on the CDR3 plus reference TRBV15 and TRBJ2-7, the full variable domain is DAMVIQNPRYQVTQFGKPVTLSCSQTLNHNVMYWYQQKSSQAPKLLFHYYDKDFNNEADTPDNFQSRRPNTSFCFLDIRSPGLGDTAMYLCATGDRGTYEQYFGPGTRLTVT.

The V call is TRBV28, the J call TRBJ1-1; D is uncertain. Germline V gives CDR1 MDHEN, CDR2 SYDVKM. The CDR3 contains 12 residues. The ends were cut back, 6 bases at V and 5 bases at J, with 10 bases in the middle. This CDR3 reads CASRETGTEAFF. The CDR3 nucleotides are TGTGCCAGCAGAGAGACGGGGACTGAAGCTTTCTTT.

The rearrangement uses TRBV13 and TRBJ2-3, with 9 bases lining up with TRBD1. The ends lost 5 bases at V and 6 bases at J; junction bases unmatched: 9. The CDR3 runs 15 residues. From germline, CDR1 is PRHDT and CDR2 FYEKMQ (reference sequence). The CDR3 DNA is TGTGCCAGCAGCCCCACCGGGACAGGGACTGATACGCAGTATTTT. It encodes CASSPTGTGTDTQYF. Full variable domain (rest looked up from reference TRBV13 and TRBJ2-3): AAGVIQSPRHLIKEKRETATLKCYPIPRHDTVYWYQQGPGQDPQFLISFYEKMQSDKGSIPDRFSAQQFSDYHSELNMSSLELGDSALYFCASSPTGTGTDTQYFGPGTRLTVL.

The gene calls are TRBV7-9 and TRBJ1-3, with D tentatively TRBD1 (6 bases). The CDR3 runs 19 residues. The germline CDR1 and CDR2 sequences are SEHNR and FQNEAQ (reference sequence). With 6 bases removed from V and 0 bases from J, the gap between germline ends came to 24 bases. The CDR3 DNA sequence: TGTGCCAGCAGTCGTCAATCCTCCGGGACAAAGTACTCTGGAAACACCATATATTTT. Amino acids: CASSRQSSGTKYSGNTIYF.

The chain couples TRBV28 to TRBJ2-2; TRBD2 might be the D (6 bases). The germline V and J ends were trimmed by 6 bases and 6 bases, with 8 bases remaining between them. Germline lookup yields CDR1 MDHEN and CDR2 SYDVKM. This CDR3 has 12 amino acids. CDR3 DNA sequence: TGTGCCAGCAGCCGACTAGCCGGGGAGCTGTTTTTT. Protein product: CASSRLAGELFF.

The chain couples TRBV9 to TRBJ2-7; a weak D match, TRBD2 (6 bases). Germline values: CDR1 SGDLS, CDR2 YYNGEE. V was pared by 2 bases and J by 6 bases, with 18 bases between. CDR3 length: 15 residues. The CDR3 region has the DNA TGTGCCAGCAGCGTCTCGGGACTGACTTCTACCGAGCAGTACTTC. This encodes CASSVSGLTSTEQYF.

The CDR3 here is CASSARQGHGYTF. DNA of the CDR3: TGTGCCAGCAGCGCAAGACAGGGCCATGGCTACACCTTC. The V call is TRBV9, the J call TRBJ1-2, with TRBD1 matching 7 bases. Germline V lookup: CDR1 SGDLS, CDR2 YYNGEE. With V trimmed by 3 bases and J by 6 bases, 5 bases remained unmatched. The CDR3 has 13 amino acids.